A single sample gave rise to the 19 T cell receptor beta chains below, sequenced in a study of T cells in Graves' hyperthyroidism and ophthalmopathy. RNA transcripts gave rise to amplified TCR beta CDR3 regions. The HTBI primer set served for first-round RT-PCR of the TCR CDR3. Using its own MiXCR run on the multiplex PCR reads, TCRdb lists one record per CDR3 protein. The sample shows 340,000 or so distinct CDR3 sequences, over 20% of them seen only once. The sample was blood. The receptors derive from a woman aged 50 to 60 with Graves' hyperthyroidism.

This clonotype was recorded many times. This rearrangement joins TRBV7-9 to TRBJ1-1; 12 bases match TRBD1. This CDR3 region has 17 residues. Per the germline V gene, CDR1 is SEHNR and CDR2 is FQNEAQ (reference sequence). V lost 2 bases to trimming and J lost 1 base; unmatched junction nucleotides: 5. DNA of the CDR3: TGTGCCAGCAGCTTATGGGGACAGGGGGCGGGGAACACTGAAGCTTTCTTT. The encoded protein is CASSLWGQGAGNTEAFF.

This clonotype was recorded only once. The CDR3 coding sequence is TGTGCCATCAGTGCCGCGGGAGGCCACGGGGAGCTGTTTTTT. Translation: CAISAAGGHGELFF. The chain links TRBV10-3 to TRBJ2-2, with 8 bases fitting TRBD2. The CDR3 has 14 residues. Germline V lookup: CDR1 ENHRY, CDR2 SYGVKD. Unmatched junction bases numbered 5, after V lost 4 bases and J lost 7 bases.

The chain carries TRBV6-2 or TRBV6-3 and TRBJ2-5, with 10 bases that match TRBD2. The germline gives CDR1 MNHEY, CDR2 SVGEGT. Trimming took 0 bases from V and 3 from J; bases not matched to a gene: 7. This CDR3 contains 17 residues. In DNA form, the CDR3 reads TGTGCCAGCAGTTACTCCTGGATTGGACTAGCGGAAGAGACCCAGTACTTC. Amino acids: CASSYSWIGLAEETQYF.

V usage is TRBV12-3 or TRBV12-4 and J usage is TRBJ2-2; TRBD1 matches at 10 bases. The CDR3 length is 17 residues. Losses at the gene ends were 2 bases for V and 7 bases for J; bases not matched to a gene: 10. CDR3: CASSLRTGGTGIGELFF. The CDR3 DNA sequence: TGTGCCAGCAGTTTAAGGACAGGGGGGACGGGGATCGGGGAGCTGTTTTTT.

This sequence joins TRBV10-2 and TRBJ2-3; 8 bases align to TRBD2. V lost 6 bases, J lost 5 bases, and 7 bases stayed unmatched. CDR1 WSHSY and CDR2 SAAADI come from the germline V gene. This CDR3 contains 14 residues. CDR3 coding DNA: TGCGCCAGCAGGGCCGGGGGGGCCATAGATACGCAGTATTTT. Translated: CASRAGGAIDTQYF.

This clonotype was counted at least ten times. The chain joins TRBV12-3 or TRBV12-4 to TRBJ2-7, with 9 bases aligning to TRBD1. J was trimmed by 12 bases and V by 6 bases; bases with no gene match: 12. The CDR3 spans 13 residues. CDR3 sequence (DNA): TGTGCCAGCAGCGCAGGACAGGGGCACAGGAGGTACTTC. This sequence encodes CASSAGQGHRRYF.

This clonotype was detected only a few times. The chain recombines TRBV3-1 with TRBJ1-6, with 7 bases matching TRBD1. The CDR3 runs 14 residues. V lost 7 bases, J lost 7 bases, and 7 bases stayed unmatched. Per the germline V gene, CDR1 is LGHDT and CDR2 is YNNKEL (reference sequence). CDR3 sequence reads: CASTRTGGNSPLHF. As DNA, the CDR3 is TGTGCCAGCACCAGGACAGGCGGGAATTCACCCCTCCACTTT.

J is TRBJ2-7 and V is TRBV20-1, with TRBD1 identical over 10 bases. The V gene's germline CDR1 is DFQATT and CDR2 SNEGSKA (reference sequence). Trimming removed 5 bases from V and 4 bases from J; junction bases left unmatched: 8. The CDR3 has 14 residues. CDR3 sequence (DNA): TGCAGTGCTCTCCGACAGGGGGCGTCTTACGAGCAGTACTTC. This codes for CSALRQGASYEQYF.

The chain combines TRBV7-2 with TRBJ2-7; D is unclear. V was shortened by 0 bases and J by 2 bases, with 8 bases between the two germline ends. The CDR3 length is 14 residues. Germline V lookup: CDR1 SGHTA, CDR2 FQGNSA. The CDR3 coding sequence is TGTGCCAGCAGCTTAGCACGGCGAGCCTACGAGCAGTACTTC. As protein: CASSLARRAYEQYF.

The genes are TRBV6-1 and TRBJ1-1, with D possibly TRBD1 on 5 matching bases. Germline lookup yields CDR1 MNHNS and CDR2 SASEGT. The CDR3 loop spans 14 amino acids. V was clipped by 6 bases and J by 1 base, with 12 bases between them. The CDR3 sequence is CASSRRVPNTEAFF. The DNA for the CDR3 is TGTGCCAGCAGCCGCAGGGTCCCGAACACTGAAGCTTTCTTT.

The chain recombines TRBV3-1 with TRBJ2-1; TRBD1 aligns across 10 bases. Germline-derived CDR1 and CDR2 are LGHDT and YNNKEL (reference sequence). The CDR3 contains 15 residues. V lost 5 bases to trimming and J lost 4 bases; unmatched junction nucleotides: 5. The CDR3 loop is CASSSGTGVYNEQFF. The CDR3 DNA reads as TGTGCCAGCAGCTCCGGGACAGGGGTTTACAATGAGCAGTTCTTC.

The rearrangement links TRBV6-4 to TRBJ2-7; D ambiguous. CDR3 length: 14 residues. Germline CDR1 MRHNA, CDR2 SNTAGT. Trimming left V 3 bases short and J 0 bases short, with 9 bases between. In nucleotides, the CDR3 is TGTGCCAGCAGTGATCATGTCTACTCCTACGAGCAGTACTTC. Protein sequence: CASSDHVYSYEQYF.

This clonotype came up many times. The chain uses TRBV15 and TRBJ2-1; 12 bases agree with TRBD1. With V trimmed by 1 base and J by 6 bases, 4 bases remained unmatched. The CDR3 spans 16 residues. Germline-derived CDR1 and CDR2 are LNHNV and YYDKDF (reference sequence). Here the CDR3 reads CATSRGWDRGLNEQFF. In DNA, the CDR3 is TGTGCCACCAGCAGAGGGTGGGACAGGGGGCTCAATGAGCAGTTCTTC.

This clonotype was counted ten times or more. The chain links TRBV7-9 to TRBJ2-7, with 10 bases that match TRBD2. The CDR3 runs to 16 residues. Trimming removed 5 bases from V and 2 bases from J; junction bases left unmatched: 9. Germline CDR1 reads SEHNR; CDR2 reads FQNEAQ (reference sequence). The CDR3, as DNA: TGTGCCAGCAGCCCGTCGTTAGCGGGGGGAGCCTACGAGCAGTACTTC. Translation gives CASSPSLAGGAYEQYF.

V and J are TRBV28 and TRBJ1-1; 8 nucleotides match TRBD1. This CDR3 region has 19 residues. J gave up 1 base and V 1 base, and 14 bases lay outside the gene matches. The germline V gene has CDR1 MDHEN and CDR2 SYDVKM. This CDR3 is CASSLLGGGLGTGNTEAFF. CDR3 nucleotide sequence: TGTGCCAGCAGTTTATTAGGGGGGGGGCTGGGGACAGGGAACACTGAAGCTTTCTTT. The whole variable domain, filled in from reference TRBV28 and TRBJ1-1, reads DVKVTQSSRYLVKRTGEKVFLECVQDMDHENMFWYRQDPGLGLRLIYFSYDVKMKEKGDIPEGYSVSREKKERFSLILESASTNQTSMYLCASSLLGGGLGTGNTEAFFGQGTRLTVV.

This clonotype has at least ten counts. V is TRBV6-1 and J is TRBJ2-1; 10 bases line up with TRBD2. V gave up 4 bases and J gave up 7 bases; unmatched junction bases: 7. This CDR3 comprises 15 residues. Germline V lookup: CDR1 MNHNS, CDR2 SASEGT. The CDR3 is CASSARGLASNEQFF. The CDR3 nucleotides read TGTGCCAGCAGTGCGAGGGGACTAGCGTCGAATGAGCAGTTCTTC.

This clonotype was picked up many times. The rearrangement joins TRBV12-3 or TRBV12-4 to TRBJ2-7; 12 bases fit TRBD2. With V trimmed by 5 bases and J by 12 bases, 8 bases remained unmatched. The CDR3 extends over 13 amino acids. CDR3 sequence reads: CASSPGLAGRAYF. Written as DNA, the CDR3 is TGTGCCAGCAGTCCGGGACTAGCGGGCAGAGCGTACTTC.

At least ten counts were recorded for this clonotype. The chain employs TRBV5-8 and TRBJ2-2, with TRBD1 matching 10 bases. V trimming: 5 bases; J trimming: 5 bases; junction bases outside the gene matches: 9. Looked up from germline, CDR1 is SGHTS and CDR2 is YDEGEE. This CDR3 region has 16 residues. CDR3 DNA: TGTGCCAGCAGGCGACCGGGACAGGGGATTACCGGGGAGCTGTTTTTT. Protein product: CASRRPGQGITGELFF.

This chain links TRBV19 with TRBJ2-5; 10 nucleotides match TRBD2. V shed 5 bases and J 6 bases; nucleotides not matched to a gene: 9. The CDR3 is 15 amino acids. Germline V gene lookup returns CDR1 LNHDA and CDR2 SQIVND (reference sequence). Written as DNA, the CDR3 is TGTGCCAGTAGTCCCCGGGGTAGCGGGGGGAAGACCCAGTACTTC. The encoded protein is CASSPRGSGGKTQYF.